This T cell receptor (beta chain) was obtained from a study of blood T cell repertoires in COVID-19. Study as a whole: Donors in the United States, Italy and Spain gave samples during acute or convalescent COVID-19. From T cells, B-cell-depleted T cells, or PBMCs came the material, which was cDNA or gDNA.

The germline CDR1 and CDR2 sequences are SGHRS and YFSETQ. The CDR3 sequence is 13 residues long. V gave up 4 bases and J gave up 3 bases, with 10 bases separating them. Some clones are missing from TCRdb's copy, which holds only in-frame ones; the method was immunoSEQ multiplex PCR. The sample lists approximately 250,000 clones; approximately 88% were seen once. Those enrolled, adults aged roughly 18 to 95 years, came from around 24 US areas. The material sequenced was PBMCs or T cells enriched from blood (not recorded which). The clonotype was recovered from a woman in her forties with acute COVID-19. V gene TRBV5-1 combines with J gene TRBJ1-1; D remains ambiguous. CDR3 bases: TGCGCCAGCAGCCCCCTATACCACACTGAAGCTTTCTTT. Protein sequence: CASSPLYHTEAFF.